The source of this T cell receptor (beta chain) is a study of blood T cell repertoires in COVID-19. Study background: From T cells, B-cell-depleted T cells, or PBMCs came the material, which was cDNA or gDNA.

In this sample, this clone turned up once. Authors' methods: How many nucleated cells were present was estimated from reference gene primer amplification. This table comes from immunoSEQ multiplex PCR, and its TCRdb copy is limited to in-frame clones, with some not included. V, J and clone size are those of that table, while D and trimming were read from the DNA. The sample gives about 180,000 clones, 89% of which show up once; 1.5% to 2% is in the top ten. The CDR3 totals 14 residues. V gave up 2 bases and J gave up 8 bases; unmatched junction bases: 9. CDR1 and CDR2 from the germline V gene are SGHDT and YYEEEE.

The sample was peripheral blood. V is TRBV5-6 and J is TRBJ1-2, with 7 positions matching TRBD1. This receptor was identified in a young man who had recovered from COVID-19. CDR3 coding DNA: TGTGCCAGCAGCTTCCCGACAGGGAGTTGGGGCTACACCTTC. Its protein is CASSFPTGSWGYTF.